This TCR beta chain was found in a study of molecular identifiers for immune sequencing clone quantification. This clonotype appeared a few times. In TCRdb, the PCR reads were re-called with MiXCR into one record per CDR3 protein. Of about 630,000 distinct CDR3 sequences detected, around 25% appear once; the ten largest clones hold about 0.84%. Per germline, CDR1 LGHNA and CDR2 YSLEER. This CDR3 has 19 residues. The ends were cut back, 0 bases at V and 1 base at J, with 21 bases in the middle. What was sequenced was naive CD8+ T cells from blood, with Jurkat cell RNA spiked in. Subset reported: FACS-sorted CD8+CD4-CCR7+CD45RA+ naive T cells. The clonotype was recovered from a human donor in good health. Some libraries in this study had Jurkat cell RNA spiked in. The V and J genes are TRBV4-3 and TRBJ1-1; no clear D gene. The CDR3 region has the DNA TGCGCCAGCAGCCAAGATCGGGGAGATGACGCTTCAGGGAACACTGAAGCTTTCTTT. Its translation: CASSQDRGDDASGNTEAFF.